This T cell receptor beta chain was recovered during a study of vaccination effects on CD4 cells after COVID-19. Study at large: After the second dose, samples were taken at median day 72.

Within the ViraFEST assay, antigen-specific CD4+ T cells underwent expansion with viral peptide pools prior to sequencing. Subsequent to roughly 9 days of culture, CD4+ T cells were isolated. Two doses of BNT162b2 or mRNA-1273 vaccine were administered to participants. Under 2.5 million PBMC were placed in each well, which was supplemented with roughly 10 IU/ml IL-2 and 10 ug/ml peptides. A half-medium replacement with IL-2 medium was carried out on days 3 and 7. The CDR3 has 15 amino acids. Germline V CDR1 and CDR2: MNHNY, SVGAGI (reference sequence). V was shortened by 2 bases and J by 10 bases, with 15 bases between the two germline ends. The repertoire was sequenced with immunoSEQ multiplex PCR; TCRdb's copy has only in-frame clones and lacks some. The profile shows around 30,000 clones, 55% to 85% of them singletons. As to this clone: Antigen: not known.

General study findings and limits: Late after vaccination, infection- and vaccine-induced clones showed marked clonal contraction.

Sample: CD4+ T cells from PBMCs cultured with HCoV-NL63 spike peptides, taken after COVID-19 vaccination. The chain uses TRBV6-6 and TRBJ1-6; D is undetermined. The origin of this receptor is a human donor who received a COVID-19 vaccine. The chain's CDR3 is CASSYTPRTGSPLHF. As DNA, the CDR3 is TGTGCCAGCAGTTACACCCCCCGGACCGGATCACCCCTCCACTTT.